This T cell receptor beta chain was identified during a study of shared clonotypes between healthy human individuals. General study results and limits: What rarefaction showed was incomplete sorted-subset sequencing despite large depth. Sampling included only blood; tissue repertoires likely differ.

CDR3 length equals 15 residues. CDR1 is LGHNT, CDR2 FRNRAP, per germline. Trimming removed 6 bases from V and 4 bases from J, with 17 bases in between. Tens of thousands of T cell genomes (around 200 ng DNA) went into each sorted-subset replicate. Using immunoSEQ multiplex PCR, the repertoire was profiled, and TCRdb retains in-frame clones only, with some absent. The sample has around 1.1 million clones, more than 75% seen once; the top ten hold 0.6% to 0.7%. This clone came up once. The antigen remains unidentified. The chain joins TRBV12-5 to TRBJ2-3, with D maybe TRBD1 (6 bases). The sequence derives from a man between 18 and 35 years old in good health. Some clones in this sample may be carry-over from other donors' samples. Sequencing used memory CD4+ T cells from PBMCs. Subset denoted: CD45RA-negative fraction. CDR3 nucleotide sequence: TGTGCTAGTGGATCGGGACAAACGGAGGCAGATACGCAGTATTTT. Protein product: CASGSGQTEADTQYF.